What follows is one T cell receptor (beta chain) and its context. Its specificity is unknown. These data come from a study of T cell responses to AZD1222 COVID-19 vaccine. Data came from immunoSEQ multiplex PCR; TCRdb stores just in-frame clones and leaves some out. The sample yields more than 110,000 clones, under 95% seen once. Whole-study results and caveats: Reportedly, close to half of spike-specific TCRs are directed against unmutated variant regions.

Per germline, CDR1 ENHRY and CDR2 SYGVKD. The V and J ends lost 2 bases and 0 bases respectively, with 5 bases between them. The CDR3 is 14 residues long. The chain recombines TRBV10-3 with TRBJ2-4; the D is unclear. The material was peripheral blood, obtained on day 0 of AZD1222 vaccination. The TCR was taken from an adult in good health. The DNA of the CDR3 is TGTGCCATCAGTGAGAGCGTAGCCAAAAACATTCAGTACTTC. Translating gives CAISESVAKNIQYF.